The entry below gives a single TCR beta chain sequence along with its context. What it binds is not known. TCRdb keeps only in-frame clones here, not all; method: immunoSEQ multiplex PCR. The sample has some 11,000 clones, roughly 63% seen once. V was pared by 4 bases and J by 1 base, with 18 bases of the junction left unmatched. The germline CDR1 and CDR2 sequences are SGHAT and FQNNGV. The CDR3 is 19 residues long. The entry originates in a study of chemoradiotherapy in HPV16-positive cancers. Study results and limitations: In HPV16-positive patients, HPV-responsive T-cell expansion tracked better recurrence-free survival.

The TCR was taken from a human donor with HPV-associated anogenital cancer. This sequence joins TRBV11-2 and TRBJ2-7; 8 nucleotides line up with TRBD1. Sampling was carried out from a patient who underwent chemoradiotherapy. In DNA form, the CDR3 reads TGTGCCAGCAGCTCAACTAGGGGGACCGGACAGGGAAAGTCCTACGAGCAGTACTTC. This translates into CASSSTRGTGQGKSYEQYF. The full variable domain, rest sourced from reference TRBV11-2 and TRBJ2-7, is EAGVAQSPRYKIIEKRQSVAFWCNPISGHATLYWYQQILGQGPKLLIQFQNNGVVDDSQLPKDRFSAERLKGVDSTLKIQPAKLEDSAVYLCASSSTRGTGQGKSYEQYFGPGTRLTVT.